The clone carrying this T cell receptor (beta chain) was detected many times. With V trimmed by 3 bases and J by 2 bases, 4 bases remained unmatched. This CDR3 spans 15 amino acids. In germline, CDR1 is MDHEN, CDR2 SYDVKM. Time point denoted: pre-sensitization, week 0. Treatment in this sample: therapeutic diphenylcyclopropenone sensitization with weekly scalp DPC. The data derive from a study of human T cells and chemical hapten exposure. A single record per CDR3 protein comes from TCRdb applying MiXCR to the RACE reads. Among roughly 110,000 distinct CDR3 sequences, approximately 12% were seen once, and the ten largest hold around 1.5%.

This chain connects TRBV28 to TRBJ2-7; 10 nucleotides match TRBD1. The sample in question was whole blood, obtained in connection with sensitization to the hapten diphenylcyclopropenone (DPC). This TCR derives from a woman aged 45-60 years with alopecia areata. Some clones in this sample may be carry-over from other donors' samples. Here the CDR3 reads CASSFSGQGAYEQYF. The CDR3 DNA is TGTGCCAGCAGTTTTTCAGGACAGGGGGCCTACGAGCAGTACTTC.